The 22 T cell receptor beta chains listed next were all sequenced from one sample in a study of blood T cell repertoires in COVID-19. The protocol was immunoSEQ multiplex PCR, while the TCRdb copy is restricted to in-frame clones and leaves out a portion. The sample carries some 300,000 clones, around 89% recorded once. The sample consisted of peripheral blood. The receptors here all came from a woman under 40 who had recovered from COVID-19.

The CDR3 sequence: CASSAGQHTEAFF. CDR3 in DNA: TGTGCCAGCAGCGCCGGACAGCACACTGAAGCTTTCTTT. This chain joins TRBV3-1 (or the pseudogene TRBV3-2) and TRBJ1-1; the D gene is possibly TRBD1 (6 bases). CDR1 and CDR2 from the germline V gene are LGHDT and YNNKEL (reference sequence). The length of the CDR3 is 13 residues. V gave up 5 bases and J gave up 3 bases, with 10 bases separating them.

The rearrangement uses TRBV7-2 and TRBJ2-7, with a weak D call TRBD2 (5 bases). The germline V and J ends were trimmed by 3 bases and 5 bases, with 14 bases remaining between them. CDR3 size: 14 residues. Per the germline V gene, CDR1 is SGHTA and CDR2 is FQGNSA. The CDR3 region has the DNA TGTGCCAGCAGCTTCTCTCGGGGAGTCGACGAGCAGTACTTC. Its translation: CASSFSRGVDEQYF.

This chain's CDR3 is CASSQVPMGQGNTIYF. The CDR3 DNA reads as TGCGCCAGCAGCCAAGTGCCTATGGGACAGGGAAACACCATATATTTT. This rearrangement joins TRBV4-1 to TRBJ1-3; 7 bases line up with TRBD1. The CDR3 contains 16 residues. Trimming took 1 base from V and 4 from J; bases not matched to a gene: 7. Germline CDR1 MGHRA, CDR2 YSYEKL.

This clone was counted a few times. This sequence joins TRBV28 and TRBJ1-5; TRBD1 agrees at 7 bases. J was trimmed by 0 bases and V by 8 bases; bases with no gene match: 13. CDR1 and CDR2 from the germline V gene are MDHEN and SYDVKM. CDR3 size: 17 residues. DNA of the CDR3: TGTGCCAGCCACACGGACAGGCGAATCCATAGCAATCAGCCCCAGCATTTT. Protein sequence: CASHTDRRIHSNQPQHF.

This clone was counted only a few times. For the CDR3, the DNA is TGTGCCAGCAGTGAACTAGCGGGGGGGCCGCAAGATACGCAGTATTTT. It encodes CASSELAGGPQDTQYF. The chain couples TRBV6-1 to TRBJ2-3, with TRBD2 matching 12 bases. V was clipped by 2 bases and J by 5 bases; unmatched bases: 5. Looked up from germline, CDR1 is MNHNS and CDR2 is SASEGT. The CDR3 spans 16 residues.

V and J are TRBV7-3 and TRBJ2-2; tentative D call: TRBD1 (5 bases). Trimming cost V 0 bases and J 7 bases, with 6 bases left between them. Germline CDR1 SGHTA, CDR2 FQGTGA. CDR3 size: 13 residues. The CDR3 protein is CASSLTGVGELFF. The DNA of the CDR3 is TGTGCCAGCAGCTTAACAGGGGTCGGGGAGCTGTTTTTT.

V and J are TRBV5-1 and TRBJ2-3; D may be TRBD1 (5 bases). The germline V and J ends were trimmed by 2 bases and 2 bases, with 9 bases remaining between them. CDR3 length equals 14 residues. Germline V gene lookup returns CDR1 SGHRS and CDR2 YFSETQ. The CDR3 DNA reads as TGCGCCAGCAGCTTTAGACAGTTCACAGATACGCAGTATTTT. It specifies CASSFRQFTDTQYF.

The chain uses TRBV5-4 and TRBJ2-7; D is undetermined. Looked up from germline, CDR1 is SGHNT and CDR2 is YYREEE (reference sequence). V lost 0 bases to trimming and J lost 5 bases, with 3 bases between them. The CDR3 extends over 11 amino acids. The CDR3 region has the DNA TGTGCCAGCAGCTTGGGGCACGAGCAGTACTTC. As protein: CASSLGHEQYF. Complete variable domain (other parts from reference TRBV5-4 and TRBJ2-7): ETGVTQSPTHLIKTRGQQVTLRCSSQSGHNTVSWYQQALGQGPQFIFQYYREEENGRGNFPPRFSGLQFPNYSSELNVNALELDDSALYLCASSLGHEQYFGPGTRLTVT.

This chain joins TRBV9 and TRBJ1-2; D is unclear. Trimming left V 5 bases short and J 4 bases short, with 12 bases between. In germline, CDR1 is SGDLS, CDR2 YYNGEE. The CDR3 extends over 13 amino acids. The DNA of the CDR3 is TGTGCCAGCAGGTCGGAGGGCGGCTATGGCTACACCTTC. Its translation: CASRSEGGYGYTF.

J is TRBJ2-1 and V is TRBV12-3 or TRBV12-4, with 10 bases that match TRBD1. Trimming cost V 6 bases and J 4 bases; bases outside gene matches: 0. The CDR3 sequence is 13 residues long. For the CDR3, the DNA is TGTGCCAGCAGGGACAGGGGGTACAATGAGCAGTTCTTC. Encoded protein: CASRDRGYNEQFF.

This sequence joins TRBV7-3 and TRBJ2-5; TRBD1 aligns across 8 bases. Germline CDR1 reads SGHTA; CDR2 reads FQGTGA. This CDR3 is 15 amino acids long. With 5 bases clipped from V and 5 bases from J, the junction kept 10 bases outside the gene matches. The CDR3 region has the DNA TGTGCCAGCAGCCCAGACAGGGGCGGTGAGGAGACCCAGTACTTC. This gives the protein CASSPDRGGEETQYF. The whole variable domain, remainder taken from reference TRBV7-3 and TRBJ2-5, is GAGVSQTPSNKVTEKGKYVELRCDPISGHTALYWYRQSLGQGPEFLIYFQGTGAADDSGLPNDRFFAVRPEGSVSTLKIQRTERGDSAVYLCASSPDRGGEETQYFGPGTRLLVL.

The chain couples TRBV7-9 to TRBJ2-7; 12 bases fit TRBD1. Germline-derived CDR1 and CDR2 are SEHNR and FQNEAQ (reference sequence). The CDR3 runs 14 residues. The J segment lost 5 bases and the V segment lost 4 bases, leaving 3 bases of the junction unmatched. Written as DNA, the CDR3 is TGTGCCAGCAGCTCGGGACAGGGGGCCCACGAGCAGTACTTC. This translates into CASSSGQGAHEQYF.

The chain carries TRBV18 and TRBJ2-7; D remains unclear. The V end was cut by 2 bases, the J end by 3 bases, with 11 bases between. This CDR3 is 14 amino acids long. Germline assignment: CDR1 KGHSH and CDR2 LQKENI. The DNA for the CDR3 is TGTGCCAGCTCACCAGAGAAACAGCTCTACGAGCAGTACTTC. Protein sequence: CASSPEKQLYEQYF.

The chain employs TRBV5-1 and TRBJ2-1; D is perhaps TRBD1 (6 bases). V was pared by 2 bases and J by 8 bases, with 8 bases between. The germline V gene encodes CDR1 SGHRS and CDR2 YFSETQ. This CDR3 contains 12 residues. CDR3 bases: TGCGCCAGCAGCTTACAGGGCTATGAGCAGTTCTTC. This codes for CASSLQGYEQFF.

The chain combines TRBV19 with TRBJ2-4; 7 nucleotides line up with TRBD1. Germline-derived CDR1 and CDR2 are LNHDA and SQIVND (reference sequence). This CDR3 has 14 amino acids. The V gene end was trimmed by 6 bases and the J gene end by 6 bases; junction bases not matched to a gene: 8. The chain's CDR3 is CASRLDRDANIQYF. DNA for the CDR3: TGTGCCAGTAGACTCGACAGGGATGCAAACATTCAGTACTTC.

The CDR3 reads CASSVAGGQDTQYF. The CDR3 nucleotides are TGTGCCAGCAGTGTAGCGGGGGGGCAAGATACGCAGTATTTT. The rearrangement links TRBV6-4 to TRBJ2-3, with TRBD2 matching over 11 bases. Germline CDR1 is MRHNA and CDR2 is SNTAGT. CDR3 length: 14 amino acids. V shed 4 bases and J 5 bases; nucleotides not matched to a gene: 2.

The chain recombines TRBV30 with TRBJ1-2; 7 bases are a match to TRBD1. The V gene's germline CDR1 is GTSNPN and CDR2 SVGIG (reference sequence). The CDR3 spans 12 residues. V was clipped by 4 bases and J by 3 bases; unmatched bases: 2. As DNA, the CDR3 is TGTGCCTGGACCGACAGGGACTATGGCTACACCTTC. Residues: CAWTDRDYGYTF.

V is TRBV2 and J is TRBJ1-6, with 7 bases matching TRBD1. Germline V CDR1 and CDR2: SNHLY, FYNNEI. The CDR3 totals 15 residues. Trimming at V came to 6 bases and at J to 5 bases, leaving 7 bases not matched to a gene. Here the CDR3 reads CASSSQGQDNSPLHF. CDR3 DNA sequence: TGTGCCAGCAGCTCACAGGGGCAGGATAATTCACCCCTCCACTTT.

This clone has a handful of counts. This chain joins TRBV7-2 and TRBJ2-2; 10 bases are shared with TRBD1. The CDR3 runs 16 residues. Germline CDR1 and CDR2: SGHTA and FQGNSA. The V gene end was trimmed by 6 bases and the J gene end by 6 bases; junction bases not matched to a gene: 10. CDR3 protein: CASSNRQGARSGELFF. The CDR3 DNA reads TGTGCCAGCAGTAATCGACAGGGGGCGCGCTCCGGGGAGCTGTTTTTT.

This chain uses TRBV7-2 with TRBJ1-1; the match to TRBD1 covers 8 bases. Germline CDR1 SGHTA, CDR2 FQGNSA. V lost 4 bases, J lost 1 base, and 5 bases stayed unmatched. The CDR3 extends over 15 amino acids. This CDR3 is CASSWTGLSNTEAFF. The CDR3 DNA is TGTGCCAGCAGCTGGACAGGGCTTTCGAACACTGAAGCTTTCTTT.

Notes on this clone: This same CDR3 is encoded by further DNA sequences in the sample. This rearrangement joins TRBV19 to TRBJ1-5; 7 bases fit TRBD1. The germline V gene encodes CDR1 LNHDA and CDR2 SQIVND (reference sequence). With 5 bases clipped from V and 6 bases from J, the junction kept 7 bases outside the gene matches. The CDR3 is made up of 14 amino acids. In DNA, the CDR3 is TGTGCCAGTAGTTTCAGACAGGGAGGTCAGCCCCAGCATTTT. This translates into CASSFRQGGQPQHF.

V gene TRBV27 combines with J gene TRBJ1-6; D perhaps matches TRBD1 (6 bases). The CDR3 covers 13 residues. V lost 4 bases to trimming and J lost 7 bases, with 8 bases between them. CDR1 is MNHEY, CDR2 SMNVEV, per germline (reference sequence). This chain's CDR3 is CASSYRANSPLHF. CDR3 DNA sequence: TGTGCCAGCAGTTACAGGGCAAATTCACCCCTCCACTTT.